The source of this T cell receptor beta chain is a study of shared clonotypes between healthy human individuals. CD45RO negativity and positive selection for CCR7 defined naive CD8 cells, a population that excluded terminally differentiated effector memory CD45RA+ cells. A word on this clone: As yet, its antigen is unknown.

There are 18 residues in the CDR3. V lost 1 base, J lost 2 bases, and 9 bases stayed unmatched. The germline V gene has CDR1 SGHTA and CDR2 FQGNSA. The repertoire was sequenced with immunoSEQ multiplex PCR; TCRdb's copy has only in-frame clones and lacks some. Found here are roughly 2 million clones, around 96% of them singletons; the top ten hold 0.85% to 1.2%. Study-level results: What limited the represented genetic and exposure-history diversity was the small number of donors.

The sequenced material came from naive CD8+ T cells sorted from blood. This clonotype was sampled from a man between 18 and 35 years old in good health. V usage is TRBV7-2 and J usage is TRBJ2-7, with 12 bases identical to TRBD2. CDR3 nucleotides: TGTGCCAGCAGCTTAGAGTCCGGTTGGACTAGCGGGACCTACGAGCAGTACTTC. This codes for CASSLESGWTSGTYEQYF.